This entry features one T cell receptor (beta chain) sequence. V lost 6 bases, J lost 8 bases, and 11 bases stayed unmatched. This CDR3 spans 14 amino acids. CDR1 and CDR2 from the germline V gene are DFQATT and SNEGSKA (reference sequence). TCRdb ran MiXCR on the RT-PCR reads and lists one entry per CDR3 protein. The repertoire includes around 700,000 distinct CDR3 sequences, over 12% of them detected once, and 3.6% sits in the top ten. The sequence was obtained from a female donor in good health, serving as a healthy control. What was sequenced was memory CD4+ T cells from blood. The genes are TRBV20-1 and TRBJ2-1; 9 bases are shared with TRBD2. The CDR3 DNA sequence: TGCAGTGCCCTAAAACCGGGACTAGCAGATGAGCAGTTCTTC. Protein sequence: CSALKPGLADEQFF.